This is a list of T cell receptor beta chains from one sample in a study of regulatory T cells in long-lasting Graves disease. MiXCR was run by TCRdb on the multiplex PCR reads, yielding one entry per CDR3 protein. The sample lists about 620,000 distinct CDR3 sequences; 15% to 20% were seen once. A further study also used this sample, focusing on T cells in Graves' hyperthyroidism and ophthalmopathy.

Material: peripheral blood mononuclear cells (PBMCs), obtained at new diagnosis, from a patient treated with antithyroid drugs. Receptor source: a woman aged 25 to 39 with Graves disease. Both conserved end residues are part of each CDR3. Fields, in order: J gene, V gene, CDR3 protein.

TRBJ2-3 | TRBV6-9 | CASSYEIFPEPNTQYF
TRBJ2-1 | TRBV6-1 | CATGLAGGPRPNEQFF
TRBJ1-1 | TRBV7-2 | CASSTRTGTTEAFF
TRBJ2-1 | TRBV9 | CASSRWGGGNEQFF
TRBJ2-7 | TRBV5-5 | CASTWLAGGSYEQYF
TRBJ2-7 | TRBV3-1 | CASSQDLKAYEQYF
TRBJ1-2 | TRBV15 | CATSRNSEGDYGYTF
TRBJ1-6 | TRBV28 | CASRIFGADSSYNSPLHF
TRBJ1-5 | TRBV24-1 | CATSDPARDQPQHF
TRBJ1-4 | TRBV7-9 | CASSDRDRVLEEKLFF
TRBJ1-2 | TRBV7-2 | CASSPGSGVIYGYTF
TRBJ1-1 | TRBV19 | CASLPGQRMNTEAFF
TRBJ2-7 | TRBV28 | CASSSVAGAFYEQYF
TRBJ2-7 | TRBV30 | CASYRLDEQYF
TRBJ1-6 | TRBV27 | CASSLWAIRNERSPLHF
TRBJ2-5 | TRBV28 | CASSLPHQENRETQYF
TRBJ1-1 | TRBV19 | CASSIDRNTEAFF
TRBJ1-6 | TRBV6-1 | CASSEWGTRVSPLHF
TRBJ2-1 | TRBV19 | CASSRSGTGGNEQFF
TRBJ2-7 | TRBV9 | CASSGTSTYEQYF
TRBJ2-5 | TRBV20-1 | CSARRPLSWETQYF
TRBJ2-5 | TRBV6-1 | CASSSGVGTQYF
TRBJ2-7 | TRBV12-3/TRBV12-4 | CASSRPGPLDEQYF
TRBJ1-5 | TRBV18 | CASSPGAGRVQPQHF
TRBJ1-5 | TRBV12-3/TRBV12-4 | CASSFGGTGRASVNQPQHF
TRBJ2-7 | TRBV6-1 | CASSRTGASYEQYF